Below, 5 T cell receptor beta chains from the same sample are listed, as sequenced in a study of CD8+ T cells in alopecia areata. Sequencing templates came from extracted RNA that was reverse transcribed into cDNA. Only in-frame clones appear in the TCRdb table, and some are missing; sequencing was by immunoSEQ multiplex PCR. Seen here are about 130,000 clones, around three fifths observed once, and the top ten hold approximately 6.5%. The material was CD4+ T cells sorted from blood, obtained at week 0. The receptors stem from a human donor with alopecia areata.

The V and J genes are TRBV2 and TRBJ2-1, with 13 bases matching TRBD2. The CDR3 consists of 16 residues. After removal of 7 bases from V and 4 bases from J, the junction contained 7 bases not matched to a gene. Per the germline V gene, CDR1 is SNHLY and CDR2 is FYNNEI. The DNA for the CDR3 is TGTGCCAGCACCGAATGGACTAGCGGGGGATACAATGAGCAGTTCTTC. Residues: CASTEWTSGGYNEQFF.

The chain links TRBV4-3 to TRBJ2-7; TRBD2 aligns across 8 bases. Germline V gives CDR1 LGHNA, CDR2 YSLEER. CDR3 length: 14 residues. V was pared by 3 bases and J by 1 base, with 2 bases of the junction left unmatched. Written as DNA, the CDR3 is TGCGCCAGCAGCCACACTAGCGGTTCCTACGAGCAGTACTTC. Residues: CASSHTSGSYEQYF.

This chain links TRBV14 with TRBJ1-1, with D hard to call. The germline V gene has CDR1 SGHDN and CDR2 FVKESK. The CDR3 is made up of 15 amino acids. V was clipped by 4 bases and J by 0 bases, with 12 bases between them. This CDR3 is CASSPAASMNTEAFF. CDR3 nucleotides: TGTGCCAGCAGCCCCGCGGCGTCTATGAACACTGAAGCTTTCTTT. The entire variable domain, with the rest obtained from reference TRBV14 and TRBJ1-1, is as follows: EAGVTQFPSHSVIEKGQTVTLRCDPISGHDNLYWYRRVMGKEIKFLLHFVKESKQDESGMPNNRFLAERTGGTYSTLKVQPAELEDSGVYFCASSPAASMNTEAFFGQGTRLTVV.

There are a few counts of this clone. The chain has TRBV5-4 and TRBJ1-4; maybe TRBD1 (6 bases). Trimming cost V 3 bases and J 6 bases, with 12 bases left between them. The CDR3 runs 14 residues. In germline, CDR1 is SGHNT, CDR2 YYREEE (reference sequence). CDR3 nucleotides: TGTGCCAGCAGCTCCGGGACATCTGATGAAAAACTGTTTTTT. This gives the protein CASSSGTSDEKLFF.

The CDR3 loop is CASSVVGASSYNEQFF. CDR3 nucleotides: TGTGCCAGCAGCGTAGTGGGGGCAAGCTCCTACAATGAGCAGTTCTTC. The chain uses TRBV9 and TRBJ2-1; D may be TRBD1 (6 bases). This CDR3 has 16 amino acids. Germline-derived CDR1 and CDR2 are SGDLS and YYNGEE. Trimming pared 0 bases from V and 0 bases from J, leaving 10 bases between.